This T cell receptor (beta chain) came from a study of a mutant IDH1 vaccine in newly diagnosed glioma. Findings and limits, study-wide: Pseudoprogression appeared independent of alterations in top peripheral clonotypes.

A remark on this clone: Its target is unknown.

Time point denoted: baseline, week 1 (first vaccination visit). Treatment specified: pre-vaccination baseline after standard-of-care therapy. The CDR3 covers 17 residues. CDR1 is SGHDT, CDR2 YYEEEE, per germline. Trimming took off 3 bases at V and 5 bases at J, with 23 bases between the two ends. The method was immunoSEQ multiplex PCR; TCRdb's version includes in-frame clones alone and lacks a portion of them. The sample shows fewer than 45,000 clones, about 73% of them seen only once. The chain combines TRBV5-6 with TRBJ1-2, with D unclear. The sample consisted of PBMCs, taken from a glioma patient treated with radiotherapy, temozolomide or both. The receptor was derived from a middle-aged man with glioma. Some clones in this sample may be carry-over from other donors' samples. CDR3 bases: TGTGCCAGCAGCTACAAGACGGACTCTCGCGGAACGTATGGCTACACCTTC. Translation: CASSYKTDSRGTYGYTF.